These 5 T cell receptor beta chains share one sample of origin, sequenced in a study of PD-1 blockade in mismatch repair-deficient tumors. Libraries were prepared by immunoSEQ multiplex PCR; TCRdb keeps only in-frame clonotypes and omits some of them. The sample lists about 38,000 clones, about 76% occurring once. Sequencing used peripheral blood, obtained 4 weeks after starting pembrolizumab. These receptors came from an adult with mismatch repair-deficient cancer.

The CDR3 here is CASSLRTAGHTDTQYF. The DNA of the CDR3 is TGTGCCAGCAGCTTAAGAACTGCGGGTCACACAGATACGCAGTATTTT. The gene calls are TRBV7-3 and TRBJ2-3, with TRBD2 as a possible D gene (5 bases). The CDR3 is made up of 16 amino acids. The germline V gene encodes CDR1 SGHTA and CDR2 FQGTGA. With 1 base removed from V and 2 bases from J, the gap between germline ends came to 13 bases.

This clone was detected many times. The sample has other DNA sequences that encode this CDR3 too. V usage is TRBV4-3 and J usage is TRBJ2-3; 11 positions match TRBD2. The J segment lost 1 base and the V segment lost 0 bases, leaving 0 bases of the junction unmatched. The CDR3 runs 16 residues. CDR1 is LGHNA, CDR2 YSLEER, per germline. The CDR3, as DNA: TGCGCCAGCAGCCAAGAACTAGCGGGAGGCACAGATACGCAGTATTTT. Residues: CASSQELAGGTDTQYF.

In nucleotides, the CDR3 is TGTGCCAGCAGCTTTAGCTCTGGGGCCAACGTCCTGACTTTC. Translated: CASSFSSGANVLTF. The rearrangement uses TRBV7-9 and TRBJ2-6; the D is unclear. V was trimmed by 3 bases and J by 0 bases, leaving 3 bases between them. Germline CDR1 is SEHNR and CDR2 is FQNEAQ (reference sequence). The CDR3 is made up of 14 amino acids.

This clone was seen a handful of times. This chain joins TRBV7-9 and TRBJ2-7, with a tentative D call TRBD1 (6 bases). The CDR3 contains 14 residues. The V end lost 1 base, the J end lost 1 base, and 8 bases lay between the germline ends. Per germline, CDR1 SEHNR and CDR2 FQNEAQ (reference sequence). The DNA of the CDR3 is TGTGCCAGCAGCTTAGGCGGACAGTCCTACGAGCAGTACTTC. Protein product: CASSLGGQSYEQYF. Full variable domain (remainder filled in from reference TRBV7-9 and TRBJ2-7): DTGVSQNPRHKITKRGQNVTFRCDPISEHNRLYWYRQTLGQGPEFLTYFQNEAQLEKSRLLSDRFSAERPKGSFSTLEIQRTEQGDSAMYLCASSLGGQSYEQYFGPGTRLTVT.

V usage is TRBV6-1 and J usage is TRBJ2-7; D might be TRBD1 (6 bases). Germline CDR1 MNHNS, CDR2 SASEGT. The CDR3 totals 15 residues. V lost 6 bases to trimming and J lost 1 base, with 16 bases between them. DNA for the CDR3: TGTGCCAGCAGGCGTGAGTCAGGGGCTTCCTACGAGCAGTACTTC. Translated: CASRRESGASYEQYF.